The clone carrying this T cell receptor beta chain came up many times. Its antigen remains unknown. V gave up 8 bases and J gave up 4 bases, with 14 bases separating them. The germline CDR1 and CDR2 sequences are SGHRS and YFSETQ. The CDR3 totals 13 residues. These data are taken from a study of blood T cells in healthy people across ages. Regarding the study as a whole: Estimates of diversity drawn from one million T cells were considered underestimates. With age, beta diversity per million T cells declined roughly linearly, significantly by 40.

The use of a sample-barcoded 5' primer and a J-beta primer mix characterized a second PCR of about 7 to 12 cycles. Carrying 12 random nucleotides, a template-switch adaptor labeled each individual cDNA molecule. TCRdb reprocessed the 5' RACE reads with MiXCR, giving one entry per CDR3 protein. The sample comprises roughly 900,000 distinct CDR3 sequences, 29% of which are singletons, and approximately 15% rests with the top ten. This receptor was obtained from an elderly woman in good health. The chain recombines TRBV5-1 with TRBJ2-3; D call uncertain. The specimen sequenced was blood. CDR3 region: CASYLRPPDTQYF. The DNA of the CDR3 is TGCGCCAGTTACCTTAGGCCGCCAGATACGCAGTATTTT.